The entry below gives a single TCR beta chain sequence along with its context. Original data processing: Reference gene primer amplification in the assay estimated nucleated cell counts. The method was immunoSEQ multiplex PCR; TCRdb's version includes in-frame clones alone and lacks a portion of them. V and J calls and clone size are copied from that table; D and trimming were computed from the DNA. The sample yields about 160,000 clones, over 85% seen once. The CDR3 length is 15 residues. V shed 7 bases, J shed 0 bases, and the junction held 6 bases outside the gene matches. Looked up from germline, CDR1 is MNHEY and CDR2 is SVGAGI. The sample comes from a study of blood T cell repertoires in COVID-19. Turning to the study itself: Acute and convalescent COVID-19 samples came from the United States, Italy and Spain.

Recruited during active infection, patients (from Seattle) were subsequently followed longitudinally. This TCR derives from a woman aged 55 to 70 with COVID-19, enrolled during active disease. Sequences were obtained from peripheral blood. This chain connects TRBV6-5 to TRBJ2-7; TRBD1 aligns across 10 bases. The chain's CDR3 is CASNFGTGASYEQYF. CDR3 nucleotide sequence: TGTGCCAGCAATTTCGGGACAGGGGCCTCCTACGAGCAGTACTTC.